This T cell receptor beta chain was sequenced during a study of Ad26.COV2.S vaccination and SARS-CoV-2 variants. The wider study: The trial was COV1001 and the donor's arm was Ad26.COV2.S. Administration of Ad26.COV2.S was intramuscular, either once or twice 56 days apart.

Treatment described: around 19 received Ad26.COV2.S at low or high dose, single or two shots; a few received placebo; per-sample allocation not given. The samples were gathered on day 63 after the first injection of vaccine or placebo. Broader study findings: Compared with placebo recipients, vaccine recipients had higher spike-specific TCR breadth. People who got the vaccine or the placebo had similar non-spike TCR breadth.

The CDR3 is 16 amino acids. The V end was cut by 2 bases, the J end by 7 bases, with 17 bases between. CDR1 and CDR2 from the germline V gene are SGHAT and FQNNGV. TCRdb's copy holds only in-frame clones and misses some; the assay was immunoSEQ multiplex PCR. The sample lists 350,000 to 450,000 clones, about 83% seen once, with around 7.3% in the top ten. On this clone itself: Its specificity is not known.

This specimen consisted of peripheral blood, obtained in a trial of Ad26.COV2.S vaccine versus placebo. The J gene is TRBJ2-2, the V gene TRBV11-2, with TRBD1 as a possible D gene (5 bases). The TCR originated in a person between 18 and 59 years old who received the Ad26.COV2.S COVID-19 vaccine or a placebo. The CDR3 DNA follows: TGTGCCAGCAGCTTACTCAGGGTGCGCGTATTCGGGGAGCTGTTTTTT. Translation: CASSLLRVRVFGELFF.